This T cell receptor delta chain was found in a study of γδ T cells in repeated Plasmodium falciparum infection. Study summary: The natural-infection arm compared Malian children under seasonal malaria with matched Australian children. Some Malian samples span acute malaria episodes; others come from no-transmission periods.

The CDR3 loop spans 19 amino acids. From germline, CDR1 is TSWWSYY and CDR2 QGS. Trimming pared 5 bases from V and 0 bases from J, leaving 25 bases between. Gammadelta T cells were flow-sorted from PBMC into Vgamma9/Vdelta2+ and Vdelta2-negative populations for bulk analysis. This clone was counted a few times. The TCRdb protein, from a much larger clone, departs from this DNA's translation at residue 10, likely by read error; the protein shown derives from the DNA. TCRdb processed the multiplex PCR reads again with the CATT caller. Of tens of thousands of delta-chain clones listed, approximately 1.5% are singletons.

The sequence came from a pool of human donors (malaria-infected and uninfected, not separated). Specimen: gamma-delta T cells from blood. The rearrangement links TRDV1 to TRDJ1; weak D call: TRDD3 (5 bases). Here the J gene was assigned by germline matching of the DNA, as TCRdb has none. Here the CDR3 reads CALGNSGYWRTEYTDKLIF. The CDR3, as DNA: TGTGCTCTTGGGAATTCTGGGTACTGGAGGACAGAATACACCGATAAACTCATCTTT.